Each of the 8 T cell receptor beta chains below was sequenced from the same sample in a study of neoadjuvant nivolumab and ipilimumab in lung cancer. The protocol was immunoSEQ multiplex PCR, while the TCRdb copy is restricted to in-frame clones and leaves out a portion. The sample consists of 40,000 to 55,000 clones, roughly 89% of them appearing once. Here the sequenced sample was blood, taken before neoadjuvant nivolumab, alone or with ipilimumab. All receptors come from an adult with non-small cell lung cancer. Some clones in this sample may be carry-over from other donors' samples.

The CDR3 DNA follows: TGTGCCAGCAGCCTTGGGACTAGCGGTCCAGAGACCCAGTACTTC. It specifies CASSLGTSGPETQYF. The chain links TRBV5-6 to TRBJ2-5; TRBD2 matches 11 bases. Germline V gene data show CDR1 as SGHDT and CDR2 as YYEEEE. V dropped 4 bases and J dropped 4; count of bases not matched to a gene: 6. The CDR3 runs to 15 residues.

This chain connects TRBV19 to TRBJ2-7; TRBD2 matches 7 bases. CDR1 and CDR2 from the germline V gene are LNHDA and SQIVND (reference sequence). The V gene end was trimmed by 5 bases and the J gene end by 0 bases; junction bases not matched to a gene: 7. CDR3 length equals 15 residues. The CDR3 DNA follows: TGTGCCAGTAGTGCCGGGACTACAAGCTCCTACGAGCAGTACTTC. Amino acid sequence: CASSAGTTSSYEQYF.

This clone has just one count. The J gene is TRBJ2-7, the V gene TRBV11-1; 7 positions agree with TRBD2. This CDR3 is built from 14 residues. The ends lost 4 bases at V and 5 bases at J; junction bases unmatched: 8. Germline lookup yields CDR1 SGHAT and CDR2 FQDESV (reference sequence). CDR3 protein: CASSSAGVSHEQYF. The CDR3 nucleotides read TGTGCCAGCAGCTCGGCGGGAGTAAGCCACGAGCAGTACTTC.

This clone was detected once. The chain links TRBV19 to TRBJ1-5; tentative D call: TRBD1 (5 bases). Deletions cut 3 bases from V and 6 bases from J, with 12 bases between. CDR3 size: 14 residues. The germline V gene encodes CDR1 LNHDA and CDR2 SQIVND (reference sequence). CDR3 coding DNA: TGTGCCAGTAGTATCGGGCAGGGTCGTCAGCCCCAGCATTTT. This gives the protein CASSIGQGRQPQHF. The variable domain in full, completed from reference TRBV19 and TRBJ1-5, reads DGGITQSPKYLFRKEGQNVTLSCEQNLNHDAMYWYRQDPGQGLRLIYYSQIVNDFQKGDIAEGYSVSREKKESFPLTVTSAQKNPTAFYLCASSIGQGRQPQHFGDGTRLSIL.

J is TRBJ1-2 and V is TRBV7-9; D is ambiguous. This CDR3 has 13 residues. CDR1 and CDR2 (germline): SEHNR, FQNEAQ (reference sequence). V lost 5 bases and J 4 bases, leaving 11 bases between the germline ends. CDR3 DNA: TGTGCCAGCAGCCTAAACCACGTCTATGGCTACACCTTC. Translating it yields CASSLNHVYGYTF.

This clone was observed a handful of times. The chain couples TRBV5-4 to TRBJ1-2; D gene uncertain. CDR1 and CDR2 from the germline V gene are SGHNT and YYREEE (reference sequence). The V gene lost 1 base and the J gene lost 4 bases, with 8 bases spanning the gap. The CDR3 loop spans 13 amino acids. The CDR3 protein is CASSLSTIYGYTF. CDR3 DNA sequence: TGTGCCAGCAGCTTGTCCACGATCTATGGCTACACCTTC.

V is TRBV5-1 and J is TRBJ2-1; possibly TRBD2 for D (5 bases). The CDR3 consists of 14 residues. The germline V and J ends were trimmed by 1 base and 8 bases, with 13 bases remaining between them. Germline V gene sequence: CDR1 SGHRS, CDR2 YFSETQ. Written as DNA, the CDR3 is TGCGCCAGCAGCTTGTCCACTAGTATTGATGAGCAGTTCTTC. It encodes CASSLSTSIDEQFF.

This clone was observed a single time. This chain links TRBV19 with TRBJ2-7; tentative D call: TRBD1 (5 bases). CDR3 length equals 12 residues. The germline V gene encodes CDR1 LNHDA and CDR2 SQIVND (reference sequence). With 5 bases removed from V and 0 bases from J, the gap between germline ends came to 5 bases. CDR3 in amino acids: CASSGASYEQYF. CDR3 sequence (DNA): TGTGCCAGTAGTGGGGCCTCCTACGAGCAGTACTTC.